One and the same sample provided the 18 T cell receptor beta chains below, sequenced in a study of Ad26.COV2.S vaccination and SARS-CoV-2 variants. Sequencing used immunoSEQ multiplex PCR; TCRdb keeps in-frame clones, though not all of them. The sample holds approximately 450,000 clones, 75% to 95% seen once. Treatment: 15 to 20 received Ad26.COV2.S at low or high dose, single or two shots; 5 received placebo; per-sample allocation not given. Samples came from day 63 after the first vaccine or placebo injection. The input for sequencing was peripheral blood, taken in a trial of Ad26.COV2.S vaccine versus placebo. These receptors were taken from a person between 18 and 65 years old who received the Ad26.COV2.S COVID-19 vaccine or a placebo.

This rearrangement joins TRBV3-1 (or the pseudogene TRBV3-2) to TRBJ2-7, with a possible D match to TRBD1 (5 bases). Trimming shortened V by 1 base and J by 3 bases, and 13 bases separated the two germline ends. Germline assignment: CDR1 LGHDT and CDR2 YNNKEL (reference sequence). This CDR3 has 15 amino acids. The CDR3 loop reads CASSQGAGNFYEQYF. The CDR3 DNA reads TGTGCCAGCAGCCAAGGGGCAGGGAACTTCTACGAGCAGTACTTC.

The rearrangement uses TRBV4-3 and TRBJ2-3; D ambiguous. Germline V gene lookup returns CDR1 LGHNA and CDR2 YSLEER. There are 17 residues in the CDR3. Trimming left V 1 base short and J 0 bases short, with 14 bases between. CDR3 sequence: CASSQVTDSDSTDTQYF. In DNA form, the CDR3 reads TGCGCCAGCAGCCAAGTTACCGACTCTGATAGCACAGATACGCAGTATTTT.

The chain uses TRBV6-2 or TRBV6-3 and TRBJ2-7; D call uncertain. Trimming cost V 2 bases and J 4 bases, with 6 bases left between them. Germline V lookup: CDR1 MNHEY, CDR2 SVGEGT. The CDR3 spans 12 residues. The CDR3 DNA follows: TGTGCCAGCAGTTACGGCCCTTACGAGCAGTACTTC. It yields the protein CASSYGPYEQYF.

The chain is built from TRBV19 and TRBJ2-1, with a possible D match to TRBD2 (6 bases). V lost 5 bases and J 2 bases, leaving 13 bases between the germline ends. In germline, CDR1 is LNHDA, CDR2 SQIVND (reference sequence). This CDR3 region has 15 residues. In nucleotides, the CDR3 is TGTGCCAGTAGTGCCGGGACTTCAGCCTACAATGAGCAGTTCTTC. It yields the protein CASSAGTSAYNEQFF.

V gene TRBV24-1 combines with J gene TRBJ2-2; 7 positions match TRBD1. Germline V gene lookup returns CDR1 KGHDR and CDR2 SFDVKD. The CDR3 extends over 17 amino acids. J was trimmed by 1 base and V by 4 bases; bases with no gene match: 8. CDR3 residues: CATSDPGRTGNTGELFF. In DNA, the CDR3 is TGTGCCACCAGTGACCCGGGTAGGACAGGGAACACCGGGGAGCTGTTTTTT.

This chain joins TRBV11-3 and TRBJ2-1, with TRBD2 matching over 11 bases. This CDR3 region has 13 residues. Germline values: CDR1 SGHNT, CDR2 YENEEA. V trimming: 5 bases; J trimming: 9 bases; junction bases outside the gene matches: 3. The CDR3 nucleotides are TGTGCCAGCAGCCCGACTAGCGGGACTGAGCAGTTCTTC. Protein sequence: CASSPTSGTEQFF.

This chain connects TRBV27 to TRBJ2-1, with 13 positions matching TRBD2. The CDR3 consists of 17 residues. With V trimmed by 1 base and J by 5 bases, 5 bases remained unmatched. Germline lookup yields CDR1 MNHEY and CDR2 SMNVEV (reference sequence). CDR3 coding DNA: TGTGCCAGCAGTTTATTAGGGACTAGCGGGACAGACAATGAGCAGTTCTTC. Translating it yields CASSLLGTSGTDNEQFF.

This clone was seen a single time. This chain links TRBV6-5 with TRBJ1-2; D ambiguous. V shed 2 bases and J shed 4 bases, with 11 bases lying between them. The germline V gene has CDR1 MNHEY and CDR2 SVGAGI. The CDR3 covers 14 residues. The CDR3 DNA reads TGTGCCAGCAGTTACCGTGCCCGAATCTATGGCTACACCTTC. This codes for CASSYRARIYGYTF.

This clone showed up just a few times. The rearrangement joins TRBV13 to TRBJ2-3; D not certain. Trimming left V 1 base short and J 2 bases short, with 4 bases between. The CDR3 spans 13 residues. Germline loops: CDR1 PRHDT, CDR2 FYEKMQ (reference sequence). CDR3: CASSLVDTDTQYF. The CDR3 DNA follows: TGTGCCAGCAGCTTAGTGGACACAGATACGCAGTATTTT.

This clone was found once. This sequence joins TRBV6-2 or TRBV6-3 and TRBJ1-5, with D perhaps matching TRBD1 (5 bases). V lost 3 bases to trimming and J lost 7 bases, with 13 bases between them. This CDR3 region has 14 residues. Germline loops: CDR1 MNHEY, CDR2 SVGEGT. The CDR3 sequence is CASSYRGFGQPQHF. CDR3 in DNA: TGTGCCAGCAGTTATCGGGGGTTCGGCCAGCCCCAGCATTTT.

The rearrangement uses TRBV19 and TRBJ1-5; no reliable D call. This CDR3 has 14 amino acids. CDR1 LNHDA and CDR2 SQIVND come from the germline V gene (reference sequence). Trimming removed 7 bases from V and 3 bases from J, with 13 bases in between. The CDR3 region is CASMQRTYNQPQHF. The CDR3, as DNA: TGTGCCAGTATGCAAAGGACCTACAATCAGCCCCAGCATTTT.

The chain couples TRBV29-1 to TRBJ2-3, with 11 nucleotides matching TRBD1. CDR1 is SQVTM and CDR2 is ANQGSEA in the germline V gene. This CDR3 contains 12 residues. After removal of 6 bases from V and 6 bases from J, the junction contained 2 bases not matched to a gene. The CDR3 coding sequence is TGCAGCGTGGGACAGGGGGGGGATACGCAGTATTTT. The encoded protein is CSVGQGGDTQYF.

This sequence joins TRBV29-1 and TRBJ1-1; D is perhaps TRBD1 (5 bases). Germline assignment: CDR1 SQVTM and CDR2 ANQGSEA. This CDR3 region has 11 residues. Between the trimmed V and J ends, which lost 6 bases and 1 base, there was a span of 6 bases. The CDR3 is CSVQGNTEAFF. The CDR3 nucleotides read TGCAGCGTGCAGGGGAACACTGAAGCTTTCTTT. The whole variable domain, remainder taken from reference TRBV29-1 and TRBJ1-1, is SAVISQKPSRDICQRGTSLTIQCQVDSQVTMMFWYRQQPGQSLTLIATANQGSEATYESGFVIDKFPISRPNLTFSTLTVSNMSPEDSSIYLCSVQGNTEAFFGQGTRLTVV.

This chain links TRBV7-2 with TRBJ2-7; 11 nucleotides match TRBD1. CDR1 and CDR2 from the germline V gene are SGHTA and FQGNSA. The CDR3 contains 14 residues. V gave up 5 bases and J gave up 4 bases; unmatched junction bases: 4. Here the CDR3 DNA reads TGTGCCAGCAGCCCGGGGACAGGGGGTTACGAGCAGTACTTC. Protein product: CASSPGTGGYEQYF.

The table lists this clone with a count of one. This rearrangement joins TRBV21-1 to TRBJ2-1; no DNA check was done on the table's D call, TRBD1. TRBV21-1 has pseudogene status. The CDR3 spans 11 residues. Here the CDR3 DNA reads TGTGCCAGCAGCAGATACAGGGAGCAGTTCTTC. Translating gives CASSRYREQFF.

The chain recombines TRBV28 with TRBJ1-3, with D uncertain. The V end lost 8 bases, the J end lost 2 bases, and 13 bases lay between the germline ends. CDR1 and CDR2 (germline): MDHEN, SYDVKM. CDR3 length: 14 amino acids. The CDR3 nucleotides are TGTGCCAGCGTTCCTCAAAATCCTGGAAACACCATATATTTT. This codes for CASVPQNPGNTIYF. The full variable domain, completed using reference TRBV28 and TRBJ1-3, is DVKVTQSSRYLVKRTGEKVFLECVQDMDHENMFWYRQDPGLGLRLIYFSYDVKMKEKGDIPEGYSVSREKKERFSLILESASTNQTSMYLCASVPQNPGNTIYFGEGSWLTVV.

The genes are TRBV28 and TRBJ1-1; D call uncertain. V gave up 4 bases and J gave up 5 bases, with 11 bases separating them. The CDR3 is made up of 13 amino acids. CDR1 and CDR2 from the germline V gene are MDHEN and SYDVKM. CDR3 nucleotide sequence: TGTGCCAGCAGTTCGACATTAAGGACTGAAGCTTTCTTT. Amino acids: CASSSTLRTEAFF. Complete variable domain (other parts from reference TRBV28 and TRBJ1-1): DVKVTQSSRYLVKRTGEKVFLECVQDMDHENMFWYRQDPGLGLRLIYFSYDVKMKEKGDIPEGYSVSREKKERFSLILESASTNQTSMYLCASSSTLRTEAFFGQGTRLTVV.

Comment on this clone: Different DNA sequences within this sample yield the same CDR3. J is TRBJ2-7 and V is TRBV7-6, with D perhaps TRBD2 (5 bases). CDR3 length: 13 residues. The V end was cut by 0 bases, the J end by 4 bases, with 7 bases between. The germline gives CDR1 SGHVS, CDR2 FNYEAQ. Here the CDR3 reads CASSLADSYEQYF. CDR3 coding DNA: TGTGCCAGCAGCTTAGCGGACTCTTACGAGCAGTACTTC.